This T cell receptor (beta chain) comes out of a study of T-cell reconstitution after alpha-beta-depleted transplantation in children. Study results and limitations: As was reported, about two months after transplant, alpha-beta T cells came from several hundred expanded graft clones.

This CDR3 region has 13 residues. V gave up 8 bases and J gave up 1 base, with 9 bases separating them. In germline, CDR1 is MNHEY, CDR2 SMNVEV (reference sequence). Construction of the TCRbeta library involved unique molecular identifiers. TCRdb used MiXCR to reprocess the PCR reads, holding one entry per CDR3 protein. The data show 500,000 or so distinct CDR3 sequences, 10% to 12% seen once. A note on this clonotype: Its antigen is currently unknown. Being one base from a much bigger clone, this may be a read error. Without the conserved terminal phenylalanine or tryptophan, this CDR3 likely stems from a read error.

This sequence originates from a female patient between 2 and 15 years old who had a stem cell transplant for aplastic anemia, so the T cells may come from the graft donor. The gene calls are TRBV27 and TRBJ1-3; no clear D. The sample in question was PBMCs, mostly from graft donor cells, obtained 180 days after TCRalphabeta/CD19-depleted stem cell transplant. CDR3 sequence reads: CASAGVSGNTIYL. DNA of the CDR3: TGTGCCAGCGCCGGGGTGTCTGGAAACACCATATATTTG.